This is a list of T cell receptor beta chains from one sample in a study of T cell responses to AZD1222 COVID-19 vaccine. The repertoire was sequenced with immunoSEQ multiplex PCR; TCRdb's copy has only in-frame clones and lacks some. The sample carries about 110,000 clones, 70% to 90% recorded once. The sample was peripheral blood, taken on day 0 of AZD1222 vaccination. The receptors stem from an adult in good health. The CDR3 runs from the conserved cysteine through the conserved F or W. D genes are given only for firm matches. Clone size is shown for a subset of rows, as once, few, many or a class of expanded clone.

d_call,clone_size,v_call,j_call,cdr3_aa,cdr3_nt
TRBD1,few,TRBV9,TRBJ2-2,CASSVGGQGTGELFF,TGTGCCAGCAGCGTAGGAGGACAGGGCACCGGGGAGCTGTTTTTT
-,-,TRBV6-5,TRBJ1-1,CASGLRGLTEAFF,TGTGCCAGCGGCCTTAGAGGTTTAACTGAAGCTTTCTTT
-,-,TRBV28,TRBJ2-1,CASVTGAYNEQFF,TGTGCCAGCGTAACAGGTGCCTACAATGAGCAGTTCTTC
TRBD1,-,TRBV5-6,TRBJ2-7,CASSRDRGSSYEQYF,TGTGCCAGCAGCCGGGACAGGGGGAGCTCCTACGAGCAGTACTTC
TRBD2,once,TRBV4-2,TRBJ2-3,CASSQTSADTQYF,TGTGCCAGCAGCCAAACTAGCGCAGATACGCAGTATTTT
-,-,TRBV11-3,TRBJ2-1,CASSLEAVGVGEQFF,TGTGCCAGCAGCTTAGAAGCGGTGGGAGTTGGTGAGCAGTTCTTC
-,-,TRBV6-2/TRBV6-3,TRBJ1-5,CASSQTGASNQPQHF,TGTGCCAGCAGTCAAACGGGTGCCAGCAATCAGCCCCAGCATTTT
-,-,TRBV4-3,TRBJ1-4,CASSQDKGGRGEKLFF,TGCGCCAGCAGCCAAGATAAGGGGGGCCGTGGTGAAAAACTGTTTTTT
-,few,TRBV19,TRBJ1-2,CASSIPLGNYGYTF,TGTGCCAGTAGTATCCCGCTGGGAAACTATGGCTACACCTTC
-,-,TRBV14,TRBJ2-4,CASSQGGLHIAKNIQYF,TGTGCCAGCAGCCAAGGGGGGCTTCATATAGCCAAAAACATTCAGTACTTC
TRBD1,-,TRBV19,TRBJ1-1,CASSMIIGRTGVQIGAFF,TGTGCCAGTAGTATGATTATTGGTAGGACAGGGGTTCAGATCGGAGCTTTCTTT
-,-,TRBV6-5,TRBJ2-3,CASSSNRDTQYF,TGTGCCAGCAGTTCCAACAGGGATACGCAGTATTTT
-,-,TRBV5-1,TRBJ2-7,CASSSGLESATYEQYF,TGCGCCAGCAGCTCCGGGCTAGAAAGTGCCACCTACGAGCAGTACTTC
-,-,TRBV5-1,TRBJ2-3,CASREGPHTDTQYF,TGCGCCAGCAGGGAGGGGCCCCACACAGATACGCAGTATTTT
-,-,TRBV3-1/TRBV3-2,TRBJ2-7,CASSQGRGFMGEQYF,TGTGCCAGCAGCCAAGGGCGAGGGTTTATGGGCGAGCAGTACTTC